One sample yielded the 14 T cell receptor beta chains listed below, sequenced in a study of vaccination and CD4 T cells after COVID-19. The treatment was: roughly ten-day PBMC culture with coronavirus spike peptide pools or control peptides (ViraFEST assay). These receptors are not linked to any known antigen. Researchers used the Oncomine TCR Beta short-read assay to sequence DNA from cultured CD4+ T cells. MiXCR, run by TCRdb on the PCR reads, gives a single entry per CDR3 protein. The table shows roughly 16,000 distinct CDR3 sequences, with roughly two thirds occurring only once. Input material: CD4+ T cells from blood, cultured in vitro. Receptors were obtained from a human donor who had recovered from COVID-19.

The chain combines TRBV20-1 with TRBJ2-1; tentatively, D is TRBD2 (5 bases). Germline V gene lookup returns CDR1 DFQATT and CDR2 SNEGSKA (reference sequence). This CDR3 region has 14 residues. V lost 1 base, J lost 9 bases, and 16 bases lay in between. Here the CDR3 DNA reads TGCAGTGCTAGAGGCCCCCTAGGACGGGGTGAGCAGTTCTTC. This gives the protein CSARGPLGRGEQFF.

This chain connects TRBV5-1 to TRBJ1-5, with D perhaps matching TRBD1 (5 bases). Germline V gives CDR1 SGHRS, CDR2 YFSETQ. This CDR3 has 15 amino acids. V was pared by 5 bases and J by 0 bases, with 12 bases between. The chain's CDR3 is CASRGVPDSNQPQHF. As DNA, the CDR3 is TGCGCCAGCAGAGGGGTTCCGGATAGCAATCAGCCCCAGCATTTT.

The J gene is TRBJ1-5, the V gene TRBV20-1; 8 bases fit TRBD1. CDR1 and CDR2 (germline): DFQATT, SNEGSKA (reference sequence). V was pared by 0 bases and J by 9 bases, with 10 bases of the junction left unmatched. There are 15 residues in the CDR3. CDR3 in DNA: TGCAGTGCTAGAGATGACGGACAGGGTAACGGGCCCCAGCATTTT. This gives the protein CSARDDGQGNGPQHF.

V and J are TRBV28 and TRBJ2-5; D remains ambiguous. The CDR3 is 14 amino acids. V lost 3 bases, J lost 5 bases, and 13 bases lay in between. CDR1 MDHEN and CDR2 SYDVKM come from the germline V gene. CDR3 DNA: TGTGCCAGCAGTTTGACTCTCACGGAGGAGACCCAGTACTTC. Residues: CASSLTLTEETQYF. Full variable domain (rest looked up from reference TRBV28 and TRBJ2-5): DVKVTQSSRYLVKRTGEKVFLECVQDMDHENMFWYRQDPGLGLRLIYFSYDVKMKEKGDIPEGYSVSREKKERFSLILESASTNQTSMYLCASSLTLTEETQYFGPGTRLLVL.

The CDR3 DNA reads as TGTGCCAGCAGCTTAGAGACAGGCCGAGAAGCTTTCTTT. As protein: CASSLETGREAFF. This chain links TRBV11-3 with TRBJ1-1; a possible D gene is TRBD1 (6 bases). This CDR3 spans 13 amino acids. Between the trimmed V and J ends, which lost 0 bases and 8 bases, there was a span of 10 bases. Germline CDR1 and CDR2: SGHNT and YENEEA.

The rearrangement links TRBV6-1 to TRBJ1-5; 8 nucleotides match TRBD1. The CDR3 runs 15 residues. Losses at the gene ends were 5 bases for V and 4 bases for J; bases not matched to a gene: 7. Germline V CDR1 and CDR2: MNHNS, SASEGT. CDR3 in amino acids: CASSQDRVPNQPQHF. CDR3 DNA: TGTGCCAGCAGTCAGGACAGGGTCCCGAATCAGCCCCAGCATTTT.

The genes are TRBV12-3 or TRBV12-4 and TRBJ1-6; TRBD1 is a possible D gene (5 bases). CDR3 length: 15 residues. V lost 7 bases, J lost 0 bases, and 10 bases lay in between. The CDR3 DNA reads TGTGCCAGCACCGAGGGGAGCTCCTATAATTCACCCCTCCACTTT. Encoded protein: CASTEGSSYNSPLHF.

This clonotype was counted only a few times. CDR3 nucleotide sequence: TGTGCCAGCAGTTTGCGAGCAGGGGTTAATTCACCCCTCCACTTT. Its protein product is CASSLRAGVNSPLHF. This chain links TRBV12-3 or TRBV12-4 with TRBJ1-6, with D perhaps matching TRBD1 (6 bases). V was shortened by 3 bases and J by 6 bases, with 12 bases between the two germline ends. The CDR3 has 15 residues.

Only a few counts were recorded for this clonotype. J is TRBJ1-6 and V is TRBV5-1; D not resolved. From germline, CDR1 is SGHRS and CDR2 YFSETQ. The CDR3 contains 13 residues. The V gene lost 4 bases and the J gene lost 10 bases, with 12 bases spanning the gap. The CDR3 loop is CASSGMEESPLHF. CDR3 DNA sequence: TGCGCCAGCAGCGGGATGGAGGAGTCACCCCTCCACTTT.

V gene TRBV7-2 combines with J gene TRBJ2-1, with TRBD2 matching 9 bases. The CDR3 totals 16 residues. The V and J ends lost 6 bases and 3 bases, in that order; junction bases with no gene match: 9. Per germline, CDR1 SGHTA and CDR2 FQGNSA. CDR3 sequence reads: CASSRENSGSYNEQFF. CDR3 nucleotide sequence: TGTGCCAGCAGTAGAGAGAATAGCGGGAGCTACAATGAGCAGTTCTTC.

This sequence joins TRBV7-9 and TRBJ1-4; D is unresolved. Trimming cost V 1 base and J 13 bases, with 16 bases left between them. This CDR3 has 14 amino acids. Germline V gene data show CDR1 as SEHNR and CDR2 as FQNEAQ (reference sequence). CDR3 protein: CASSLDFNAEGLFF. CDR3 in DNA: TGTGCCAGCAGCTTAGATTTTAACGCGGAGGGACTGTTTTTT. Based on the CDR3 plus reference TRBV7-9 and TRBJ1-4, the full variable domain is DTGVSQNPRHKITKRGQNVTFRCDPISEHNRLYWYRQTLGQGPEFLTYFQNEAQLEKSRLLSDRFSAERPKGSFSTLEIQRTEQGDSAMYLCASSLDFNAEGLFFGSGTQLSVL.

The V call is TRBV5-6, the J call TRBJ2-7; 9 bases map to TRBD1. Trimming took 3 bases from V and 2 from J; bases not matched to a gene: 12. Germline CDR1 is SGHDT and CDR2 is YYEEEE. There are 17 residues in the CDR3. The CDR3 reads CASSSDTPGTGPYEQYF. The DNA of the CDR3 is TGTGCCAGCAGCTCCGATACTCCCGGGACAGGGCCCTACGAGCAGTACTTC.

V usage is TRBV10-2 and J usage is TRBJ2-5; the match to TRBD1 covers 8 bases. The CDR3 consists of 15 residues. Germline V gene lookup returns CDR1 WSHSY and CDR2 SAAADI. J lost 2 bases, V lost 6 bases, and 8 bases had no gene match. The CDR3 nucleotides read TGCGCCAGCAGAGGGACAGGCACCCCTCAAGAGACCCAGTACTTC. It yields the protein CASRGTGTPQETQYF.

This chain links TRBV21-1 with TRBJ1-1; TRBD1 was called by the table and not checked on the DNA. TRBV21-1 is designated a pseudogene. CDR3 length: 12 amino acids. Written as DNA, the CDR3 is TGTGCCAGCAGCCAGGGGAACACTGAAGCTTTCTTT. Its translation: CASSQGNTEAFF.